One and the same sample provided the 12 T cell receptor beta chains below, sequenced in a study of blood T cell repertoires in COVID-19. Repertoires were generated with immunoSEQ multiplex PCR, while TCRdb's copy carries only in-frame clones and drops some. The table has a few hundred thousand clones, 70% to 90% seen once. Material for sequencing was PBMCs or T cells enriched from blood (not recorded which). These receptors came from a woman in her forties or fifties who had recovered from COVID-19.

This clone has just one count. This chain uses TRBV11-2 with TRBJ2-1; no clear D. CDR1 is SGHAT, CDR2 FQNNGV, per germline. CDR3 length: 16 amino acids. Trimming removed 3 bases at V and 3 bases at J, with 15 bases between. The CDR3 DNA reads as TGTGCCAGCAGCTTCGATAATTTGAAACACTACAATGAGCAGTTCTTC. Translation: CASSFDNLKHYNEQFF.

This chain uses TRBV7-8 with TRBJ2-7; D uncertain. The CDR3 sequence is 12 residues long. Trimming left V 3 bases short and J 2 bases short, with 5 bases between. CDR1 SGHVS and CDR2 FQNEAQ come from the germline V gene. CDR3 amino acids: CASSLPTYEQYF. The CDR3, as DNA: TGTGCCAGCAGCTTGCCTACCTACGAGCAGTACTTC.

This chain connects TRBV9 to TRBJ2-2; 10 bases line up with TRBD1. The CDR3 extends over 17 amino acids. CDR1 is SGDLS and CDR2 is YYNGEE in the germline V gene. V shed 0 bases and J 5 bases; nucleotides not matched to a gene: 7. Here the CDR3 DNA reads TGTGCCAGCAGCGTAGGACAGGGGGCTTATGGAACCGGGGAGCTGTTTTTT. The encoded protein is CASSVGQGAYGTGELFF.

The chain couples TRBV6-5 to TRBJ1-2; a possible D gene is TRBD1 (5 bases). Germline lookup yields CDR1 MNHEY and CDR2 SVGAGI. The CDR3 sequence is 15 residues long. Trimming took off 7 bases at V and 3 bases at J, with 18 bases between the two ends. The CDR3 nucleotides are TGTGCCAGCACCAAGGGGTCGGGGGGTGACTATGGCTACACCTTC. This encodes CASTKGSGGDYGYTF.

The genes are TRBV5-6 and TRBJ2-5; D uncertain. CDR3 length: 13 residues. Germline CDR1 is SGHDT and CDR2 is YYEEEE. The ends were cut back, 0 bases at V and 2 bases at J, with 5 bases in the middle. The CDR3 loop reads CASSLGPQETQYF. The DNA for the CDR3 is TGTGCCAGCAGCTTGGGGCCTCAAGAGACCCAGTACTTC.

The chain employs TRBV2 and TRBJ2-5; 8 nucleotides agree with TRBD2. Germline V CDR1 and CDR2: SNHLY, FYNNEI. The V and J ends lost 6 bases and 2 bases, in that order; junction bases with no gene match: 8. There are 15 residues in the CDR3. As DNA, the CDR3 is TGTGCCAGCAGCTTCGGACCGGGAGGGCAAGAGACCCAGTACTTC. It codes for CASSFGPGGQETQYF.

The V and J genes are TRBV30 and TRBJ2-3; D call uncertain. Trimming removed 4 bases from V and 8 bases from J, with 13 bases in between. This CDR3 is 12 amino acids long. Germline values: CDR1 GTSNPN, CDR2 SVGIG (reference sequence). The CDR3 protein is CAWNTRSSTQYF. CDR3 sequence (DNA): TGTGCCTGGAATACCCGGAGTAGTACGCAGTATTTT.

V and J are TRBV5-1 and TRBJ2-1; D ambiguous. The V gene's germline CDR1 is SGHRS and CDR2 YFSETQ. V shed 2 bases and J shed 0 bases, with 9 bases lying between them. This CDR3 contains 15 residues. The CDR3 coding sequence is TGCGCCAGCAGCTTTACCCTGAGCTCCTACAATGAGCAGTTCTTC. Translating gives CASSFTLSSYNEQFF.

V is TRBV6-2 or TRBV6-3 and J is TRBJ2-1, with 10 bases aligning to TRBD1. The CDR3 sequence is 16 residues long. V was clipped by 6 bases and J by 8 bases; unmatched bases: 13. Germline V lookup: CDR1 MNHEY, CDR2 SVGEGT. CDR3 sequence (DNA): TGTGCCAGCAGCCCTGAGGACAGGGGGATTTTCGATGAGCAGTTCTTC. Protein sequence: CASSPEDRGIFDEQFF.

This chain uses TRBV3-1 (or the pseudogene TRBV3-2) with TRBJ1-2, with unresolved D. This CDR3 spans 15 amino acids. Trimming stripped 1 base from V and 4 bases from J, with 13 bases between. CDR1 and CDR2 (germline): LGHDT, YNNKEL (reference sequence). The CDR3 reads CASSQAPDGSYGYTF. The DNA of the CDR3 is TGTGCCAGCAGCCAAGCCCCTGACGGGAGCTATGGCTACACCTTC.

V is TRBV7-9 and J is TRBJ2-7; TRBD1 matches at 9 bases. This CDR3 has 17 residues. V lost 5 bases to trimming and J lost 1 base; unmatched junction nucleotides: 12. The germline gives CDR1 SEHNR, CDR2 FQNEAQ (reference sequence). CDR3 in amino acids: CASSPLPRDRASYEQYF. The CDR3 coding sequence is TGTGCCAGCAGCCCCCTCCCCCGGGACAGGGCGTCCTACGAGCAGTACTTC.

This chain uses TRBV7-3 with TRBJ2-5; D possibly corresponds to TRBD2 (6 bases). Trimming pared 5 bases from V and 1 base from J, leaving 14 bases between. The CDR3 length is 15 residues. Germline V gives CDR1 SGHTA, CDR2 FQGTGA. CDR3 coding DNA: TGTGCCAGCAGCCCCACCGGGGGATCCCAAGAGACCCAGTACTTC. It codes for CASSPTGGSQETQYF.